This T cell receptor beta chain was profiled in a study of monozygotic twins with inflammatory bowel disease. Findings and limits, study-wide: A reduction in TCRbeta diversity (inverse Simpson) was seen in IBD patients relative to healthy co-twins.

With regard to this clonotype: The antigen remains unidentified.

CDR3 size: 15 residues. Germline CDR1 SGHVS, CDR2 FQNEAQ. For each CDR3 protein, TCRdb gives one entry from its re-call of the 5' RACE reads, without DNA. This sample's table has approximately 400,000 distinct CDR3 sequences. The specimen was blood. The TCR sequence derives from a human donor with ulcerative colitis or Crohn's disease, or a healthy co-twin of an affected twin (not recorded which). The chain joins TRBV7-8 to TRBJ2-7; the TRBD1 assignment by TCRdb is unverifiable without DNA. This chain's CDR3 is CASSLVGTVSYEQYF.